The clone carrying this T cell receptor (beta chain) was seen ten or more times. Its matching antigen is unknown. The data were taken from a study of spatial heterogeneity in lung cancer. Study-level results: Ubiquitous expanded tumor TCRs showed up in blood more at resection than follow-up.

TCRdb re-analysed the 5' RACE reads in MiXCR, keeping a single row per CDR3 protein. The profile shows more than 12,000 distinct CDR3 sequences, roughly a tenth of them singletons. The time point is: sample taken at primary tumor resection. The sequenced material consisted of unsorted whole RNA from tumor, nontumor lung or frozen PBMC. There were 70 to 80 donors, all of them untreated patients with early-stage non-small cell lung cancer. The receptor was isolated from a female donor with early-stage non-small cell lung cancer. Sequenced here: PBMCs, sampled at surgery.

CDR3 protein: CSAGTGGWVSTNEKLFF. CDR3 coding DNA: TGCAGCGCCGGGACAGGGGGCTGGGTGTCAACTAATGAAAAACTGTTTTTT. This chain links TRBV29-1 with TRBJ1-4, with 12 bases matching TRBD1. The CDR3 sequence is 17 residues long. The germline V gene encodes CDR1 SQVTM and CDR2 ANQGSEA. Unmatched junction bases numbered 9, after V lost 7 bases and J lost 0 bases.